A selection of T cell receptor beta chains follows, all from one sample in a study of T cell responses to AZD1222 COVID-19 vaccine. Some clones are missing from TCRdb's copy, which holds only in-frame ones; the method was immunoSEQ multiplex PCR. The sample includes approximately 140,000 clones, roughly nine tenths of them seen just once. Sequences were derived from peripheral blood, sampled 28 days after the second dose of the MenACWY control vaccine. The receptors originated from an adult who received the MenACWY meningococcal vaccine as a control. Both conserved end residues are part of each CDR3. A D gene is named only where the DNA matches it firmly. Rows give clone size only sometimes, using once, few, many, or a class for an expanded clone.

j_call clone_size cdr3_length v_call d_call cdr3_aa cdr3_nt
TRBJ2-1 NA 13 TRBV5-1 NA CASSSYTDNEQFF TGCGCCAGCAGCTCGTACACTGACAATGAGCAGTTCTTC
TRBJ2-1 NA 16 TRBV7-3 TRBD2 CASSLGLAGGPGEQFF TGTGCCAGCAGCTTGGGACTAGCGGGAGGGCCTGGAGAGCAGTTCTTC
TRBJ2-3 NA 15 TRBV3-1/TRBV3-2 NA CASSRTGLSTDTQYF TGTGCCAGCAGCAGGACGGGTCTTAGCACAGATACGCAGTATTTT
TRBJ2-3 NA 17 TRBV1 NA CTSSQERTSGKTDTQYF TGCACCAGCAGCCAAGAAAGGACTAGCGGTAAGACAGATACGCAGTATTTT
TRBJ2-1 NA 13 TRBV6-1 NA CASSEVMDNEQFF TGTGCCAGCAGTGAAGTAATGGACAATGAGCAGTTCTTC
TRBJ1-6 NA 13 TRBV25-1 NA CASRAGNNSPLHF TGTGCCAGCAGGGCAGGGAATAATTCACCCCTCCACTTT
TRBJ1-2 NA 13 TRBV19 NA CASSEGRSYGYTF TGTGCCAGTAGCGAGGGGCGAAGCTATGGCTACACCTTC
TRBJ1-6 NA 13 TRBV14 NA CASSQQRNSPLHF TGTGCCAGCAGCCAGCAGAGGAATTCACCCCTCCACTTT
TRBJ2-2 NA 13 TRBV12-3/TRBV12-4 NA CASSFIGTGELFF TGTGCCAGCAGTTTTATTGGCACCGGGGAGCTGTTTTTT
TRBJ2-7 NA 16 TRBV4-1 TRBD1 CASSQDRTGIFGEQYF TGCGCCAGCAGCCAAGATCGGACAGGGATATTTGGCGAGCAGTACTTC
TRBJ1-3 once 18 TRBV5-5 NA CASSYWQGLLNSGNTIYF TGTGCCAGCAGCTACTGGCAGGGGCTGTTAAACTCTGGAAACACCATATATTTT
TRBJ2-5 NA 14 TRBV7-9 TRBD2 CASRNTSGTETQYF TGTGCCAGCAGGAACACTAGCGGGACGGAGACCCAGTACTTC
TRBJ2-4 NA 17 TRBV27 NA CASSPTLGASAKNIQYF TGTGCCAGCAGCCCTACCTTGGGAGCTTCGGCCAAAAACATTCAGTACTTC
TRBJ2-7 NA 11 TRBV7-9 NA CASSRRVEQYF TGTGCCAGCAGCCGACGGGTCGAGCAGTACTTC
TRBJ1-5 NA 12 TRBV12-3/TRBV12-4 NA CASSESNQPQHF TGTGCCAGCAGTGAAAGCAATCAGCCCCAGCATTTT
TRBJ2-7 NA 16 TRBV30 TRBD2 CAWSPAWTSGGIEQYF TGTGCCTGGAGTCCCGCTTGGACTAGCGGGGGGATCGAGCAGTACTTC
TRBJ2-1 NA 15 TRBV24-1 NA CATSDPPPRGNEQFF TGTGCCACCAGTGACCCGCCACCACGCGGCAATGAGCAGTTCTTC
TRBJ1-6 NA 15 TRBV9 NA CASSAHRAGNSPLHF TGTGCCAGCAGCGCACACAGGGCGGGTAATTCACCCCTCCACTTT
TRBJ1-2 NA 15 TRBV28 NA CASSAPLAAHYGYTF TGTGCCAGCAGCGCTCCGCTAGCGGCTCACTATGGCTACACCTTC
TRBJ1-4 NA 15 TRBV27 NA CASSPRDANGEKLFF TGTGCCAGCAGTCCGCGGGACGCCAACGGGGAAAAACTGTTTTTT
TRBJ1-3 NA 17 TRBV4-3 NA CAWSDRWGGRAGNTIYF TGCGCCTGGAGTGACAGGTGGGGGGGGCGCGCTGGAAACACCATATATTTT
TRBJ2-1 NA 11 TRBV9 NA CASSVLHEQFF TGTGCCAGCAGCGTTTTGCATGAGCAGTTCTTC
TRBJ1-2 NA 13 TRBV29-1 NA CSAGQKTGYGYTF TGCAGCGCAGGACAGAAGACGGGCTATGGCTACACCTTC
TRBJ2-7 few 13 TRBV29-1 NA CSVGLPGSYEQYF TGCAGCGTTGGGCTCCCAGGGTCCTACGAGCAGTACTTC
TRBJ2-5 few 16 TRBV28 TRBD2 CASSLSGLAGVETQYF TGTGCCAGCAGTTTATCTGGACTAGCGGGAGTCGAGACCCAGTACTTC
TRBJ1-3 NA 13 TRBV27 NA CASSRGSGNTIYF TGTGCCAGCAGCCGGGGTTCTGGAAACACCATATATTTT
TRBJ1-2 once 14 TRBV30 TRBD1 CAWSDRGSNYGYTF TGTGCCTGGAGTGACAGGGGATCTAACTATGGCTACACCTTC
TRBJ2-7 NA 16 TRBV7-2 TRBD1 CASSLGGTVRYYEQYF TGTGCCAGCAGCTTAGGGGGGACAGTCAGATACTACGAGCAGTACTTC
TRBJ2-1 once 14 TRBV28 TRBD2 CASSLAGSTSEQFF TGTGCCAGCAGCCTAGCGGGTAGTACCTCTGAGCAGTTCTTC
TRBJ1-4 few 14 TRBV27 NA CASSFGGTYEKLFF TGTGCCAGCAGTTTCGGAGGTACTTATGAAAAACTGTTTTTT
TRBJ1-2 NA 15 TRBV3-1/TRBV3-2 TRBD1 CASSQDGGQGYGYTF TGTGCCAGCAGCCAAGATGGGGGACAGGGCTATGGCTACACCTTC
TRBJ2-3 once 14 TRBV7-2 NA CASSLDGGSDTQYF TGTGCCAGCAGCTTAGATGGGGGTTCAGATACGCAGTATTTT
TRBJ2-1 NA 21 TRBV5-1 TRBD1 CASSFQPTGQGFGFVGNEQFF TGCGCCAGCAGCTTCCAGCCGACGGGACAGGGTTTTGGGTTTGTCGGCAATGAGCAGTTCTTC
TRBJ1-1 NA 13 TRBV10-3 NA CASRTASPFGAFF TGTGCCAGCAGGACAGCCTCTCCGTTTGGAGCTTTCTTT
TRBJ2-1 NA 15 TRBV9 TRBD2 CASSPSGRGANEQFF TGTGCCAGCAGCCCTAGCGGGAGGGGTGCGAATGAGCAGTTCTTC
TRBJ2-2 NA 17 TRBV7-2 TRBD2 CASSLTPRASGRSRLFF TGTGCCAGCAGCTTAACACCTCGGGCTAGCGGGAGGTCCCGGCTGTTTTTT
TRBJ2-5 NA 15 TRBV5-1 NA CASSLDVQSLETQYF TGCGCCAGCAGCTTGGATGTCCAATCGTTGGAGACCCAGTACTTC
TRBJ2-7 once 10 TRBV20-1 NA CSASLEEQYF TGCAGTGCTAGTCTTGAAGAGCAGTACTTC
TRBJ1-2 NA 14 TRBV7-2 TRBD1 CASSFGQGMYGYTF TGTGCCAGCAGCTTTGGACAGGGAATGTATGGCTACACCTTC
TRBJ1-1 NA 15 TRBV28 NA CASSTPSTGGTEAFF TGTGCCAGCAGTACTCCTTCGACAGGTGGAACTGAAGCTTTCTTT
TRBJ2-1 once 15 TRBV28 TRBD2 CASSLLADSYNEQFF TGTGCCAGCAGCCTCCTAGCGGACTCCTACAATGAGCAGTTCTTC
TRBJ2-1 NA 16 TRBV28 NA CASSPVGASSYNEQFF TGTGCCAGCAGTCCGGTGGGAGCAAGCTCCTACAATGAGCAGTTCTTC
TRBJ2-7 NA 13 TRBV19 TRBD1 CASSRQGSYEQYF TGTGCCAGCTCAAGACAGGGATCCTACGAGCAGTACTTC
TRBJ2-3 NA 13 TRBV4-3 NA CASSQEGADTQYF TGCGCCAGCAGCCAAGAAGGGGCAGATACGCAGTATTTT
TRBJ2-3 NA 15 TRBV28 NA CASSQSAGWTDTQYF TGTGCCAGCAGTCAGTCGGCAGGGTGGACAGATACGCAGTATTTT
TRBJ2-1 NA 15 TRBV28 TRBD2 CASSLASGSYNEQFF TGTGCCAGCAGTTTGGCTAGCGGGAGTTACAATGAGCAGTTCTTC
TRBJ1-6 once 14 TRBV25-1 TRBD1 CASSAGQGASPLHF TGTGCCAGCAGCGCCGGACAGGGGGCTTCACCCCTCCACTTT
TRBJ2-3 NA 17 TRBV7-7 NA CASSLAIGTRRTDTQYF TGTGCCAGCAGCTTAGCTATAGGTACTCGGCGCACAGATACGCAGTATTTT
TRBJ2-1 NA 15 TRBV15 NA CATSREPEGGLRQFF TGTGCCACCAGCAGAGAACCTGAAGGGGGTTTGCGGCAGTTCTTC